This T cell receptor (beta chain) was sequenced in a study of monozygotic twins with inflammatory bowel disease. Findings of the study overall: Among IBD patients, TCRbeta diversity (inverse Simpson) was lower than in healthy co-twins. What may have added variability to patient repertoires is that immunosuppressive treatments differed.

The germline gives CDR1 DFQATT, CDR2 SNEGSKA (reference sequence). This CDR3 has 14 residues. In regard to this clonotype: What it binds is unknown.

With the 5' RACE reads reprocessed, TCRdb shows one record per CDR3 protein and no DNA. In all, the sample yields about 110,000 distinct CDR3 sequences. The specimen was blood. The TCR sequence derives from a human donor with ulcerative colitis or Crohn's disease, or a healthy co-twin of an affected twin (not recorded which). The rearrangement uses TRBV20-1 and TRBJ2-7; the D call of TRBD1 rests on TCRdb alone, since no DNA is present to check it. This CDR3 is CGATPYRVTYEQYF.